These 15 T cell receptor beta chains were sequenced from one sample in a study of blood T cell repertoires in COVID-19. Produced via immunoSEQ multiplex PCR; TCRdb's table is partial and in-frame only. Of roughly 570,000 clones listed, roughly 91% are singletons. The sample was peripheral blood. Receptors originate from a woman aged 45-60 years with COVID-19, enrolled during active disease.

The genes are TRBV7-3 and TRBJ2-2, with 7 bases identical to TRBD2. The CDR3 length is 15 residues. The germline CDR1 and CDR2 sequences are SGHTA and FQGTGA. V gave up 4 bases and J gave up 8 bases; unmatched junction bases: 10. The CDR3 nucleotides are TGTGCCAGCAGCTCCCCGGGGAGGGGAAAAGGGGAGCTGTTTTTT. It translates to CASSSPGRGKGELFF.

The CDR3 reads CAWNFGTGNQPQHF. DNA for the CDR3: TGTGCCTGGAACTTCGGGACAGGGAATCAGCCCCAGCATTTT. This rearrangement joins TRBV30 to TRBJ1-5, with 9 bases fitting TRBD1. The J segment lost 4 bases and the V segment lost 4 bases, leaving 5 bases of the junction unmatched. The germline V gene has CDR1 GTSNPN and CDR2 SVGIG (reference sequence). There are 14 residues in the CDR3.

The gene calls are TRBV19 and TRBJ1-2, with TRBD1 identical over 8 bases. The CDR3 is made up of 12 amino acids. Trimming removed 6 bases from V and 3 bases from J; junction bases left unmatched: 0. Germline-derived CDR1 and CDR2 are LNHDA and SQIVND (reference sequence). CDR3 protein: CASRDRDYGYTF. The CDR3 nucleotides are TGTGCCAGTAGGGACAGGGACTATGGCTACACCTTC.

The CDR3, as DNA: TGTGCCAGCAGCCAAGGGATAGCGGCCCTTTATAATGAGCAGTTCTTC. Translating gives CASSQGIAALYNEQFF. The chain carries TRBV3-1 (or the pseudogene TRBV3-2) and TRBJ2-1; D perhaps matches TRBD2 (6 bases). Germline values: CDR1 LGHDT, CDR2 YNNKEL (reference sequence). The CDR3 is 16 residues long. Deletions cut 1 base from V and 7 bases from J, with 17 bases between.

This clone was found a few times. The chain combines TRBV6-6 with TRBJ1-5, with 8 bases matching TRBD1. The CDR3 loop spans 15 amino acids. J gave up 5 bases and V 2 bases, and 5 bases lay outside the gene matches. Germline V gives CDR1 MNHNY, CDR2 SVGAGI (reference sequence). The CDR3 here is CASSYGQGAYQPQHF. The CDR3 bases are TGTGCCAGCAGTTACGGGCAGGGGGCTTATCAGCCCCAGCATTTT.

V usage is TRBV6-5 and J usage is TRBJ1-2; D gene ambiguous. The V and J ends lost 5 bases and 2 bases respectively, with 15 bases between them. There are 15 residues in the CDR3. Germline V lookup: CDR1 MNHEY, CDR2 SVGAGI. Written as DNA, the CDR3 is TGTGCCAGCAGTCCCTTCGGGGAGGGAAACTATGGCTACACCTTC. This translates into CASSPFGEGNYGYTF.

The CDR3 region has the DNA TGTGCCAGTAGTAAAGGACAGTACTACGAGCAGTACTTC. This codes for CASSKGQYYEQYF. The rearrangement links TRBV19 to TRBJ2-7; possibly TRBD1 for D (6 bases). V was clipped by 4 bases and J by 3 bases, with 10 bases between them. This CDR3 spans 13 amino acids. Germline V gene sequence: CDR1 LNHDA, CDR2 SQIVND (reference sequence).

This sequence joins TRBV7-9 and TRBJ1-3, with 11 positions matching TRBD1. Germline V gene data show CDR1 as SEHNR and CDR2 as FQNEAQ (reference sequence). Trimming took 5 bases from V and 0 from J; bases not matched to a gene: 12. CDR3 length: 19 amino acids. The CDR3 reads CASSPRTWGQGVSGNTIYF. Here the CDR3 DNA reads TGTGCCAGCAGCCCCCGTACTTGGGGACAGGGGGTCTCTGGAAACACCATATATTTT.

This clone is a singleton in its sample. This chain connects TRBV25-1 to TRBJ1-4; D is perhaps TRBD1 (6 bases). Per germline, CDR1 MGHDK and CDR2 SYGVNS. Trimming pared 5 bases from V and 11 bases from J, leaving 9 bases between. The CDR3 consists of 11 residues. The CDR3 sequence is CASSLQGKLFF. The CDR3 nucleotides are TGTGCCAGCAGTTTACAGGGCAAACTGTTTTTT. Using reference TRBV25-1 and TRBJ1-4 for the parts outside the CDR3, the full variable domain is EADIYQTPRYLVIGTGKKITLECSQTMGHDKMYWYQQDPGMELHLIHYSYGVNSTEKGDLSSESTVSRIRTEHFPLTLESARPSHTSQYLCASSLQGKLFFGSGTQLSVL.

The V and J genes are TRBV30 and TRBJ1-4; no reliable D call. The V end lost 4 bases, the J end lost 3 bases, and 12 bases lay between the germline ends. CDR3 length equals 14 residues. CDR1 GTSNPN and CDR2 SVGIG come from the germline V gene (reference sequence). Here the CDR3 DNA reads TGTGCCTGGACCTTAACAGATTCTAATGAAAAACTGTTTTTT. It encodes CAWTLTDSNEKLFF.

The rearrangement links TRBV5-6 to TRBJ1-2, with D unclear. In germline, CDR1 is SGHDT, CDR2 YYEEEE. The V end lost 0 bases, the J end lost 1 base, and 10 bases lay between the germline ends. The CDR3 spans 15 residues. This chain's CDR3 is CASSLGPSFNYGYTF. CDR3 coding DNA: TGTGCCAGCAGCTTGGGGCCCTCATTTAACTATGGCTACACCTTC.

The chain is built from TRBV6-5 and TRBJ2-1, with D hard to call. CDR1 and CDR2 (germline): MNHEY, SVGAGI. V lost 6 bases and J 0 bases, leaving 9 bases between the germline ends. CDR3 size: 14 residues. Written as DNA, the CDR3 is TGTGCCAGCAGGGGCGCAACCTCCTACAATGAGCAGTTCTTC. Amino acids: CASRGATSYNEQFF.

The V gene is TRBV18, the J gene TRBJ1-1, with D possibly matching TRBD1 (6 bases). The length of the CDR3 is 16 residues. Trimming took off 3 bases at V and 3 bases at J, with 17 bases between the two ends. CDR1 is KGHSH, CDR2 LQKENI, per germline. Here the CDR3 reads CASSPYRVIGDTEAFF. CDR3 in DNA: TGTGCCAGCTCACCCTACAGGGTAATTGGGGACACTGAAGCTTTCTTT.

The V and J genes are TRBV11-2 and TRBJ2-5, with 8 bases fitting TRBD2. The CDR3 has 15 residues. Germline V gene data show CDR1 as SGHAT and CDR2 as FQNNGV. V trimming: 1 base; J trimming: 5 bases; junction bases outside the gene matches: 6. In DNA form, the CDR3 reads TGTGCCAGCAGCTTAGTTGCGGGGGGCGGGGAGACCCAGTACTTC. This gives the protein CASSLVAGGGETQYF.

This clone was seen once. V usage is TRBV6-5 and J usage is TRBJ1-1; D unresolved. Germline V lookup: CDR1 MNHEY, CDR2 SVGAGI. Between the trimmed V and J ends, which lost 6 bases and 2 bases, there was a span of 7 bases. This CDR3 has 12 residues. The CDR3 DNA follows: TGTGCCAGCAGGAGGGAAAACACTGAAGCTTTCTTT. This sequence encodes CASRRENTEAFF.